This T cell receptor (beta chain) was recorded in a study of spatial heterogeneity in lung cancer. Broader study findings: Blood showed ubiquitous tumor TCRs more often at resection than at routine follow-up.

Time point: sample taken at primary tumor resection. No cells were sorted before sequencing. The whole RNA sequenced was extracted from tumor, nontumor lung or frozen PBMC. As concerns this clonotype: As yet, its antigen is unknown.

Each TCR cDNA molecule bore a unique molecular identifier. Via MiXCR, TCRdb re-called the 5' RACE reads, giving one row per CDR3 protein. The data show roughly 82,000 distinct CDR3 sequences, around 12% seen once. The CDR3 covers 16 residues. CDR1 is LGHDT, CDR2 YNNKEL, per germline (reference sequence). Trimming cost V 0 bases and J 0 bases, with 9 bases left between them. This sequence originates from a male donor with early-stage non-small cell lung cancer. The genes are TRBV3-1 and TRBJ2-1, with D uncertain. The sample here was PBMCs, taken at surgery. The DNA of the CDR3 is TGTGCCAGCAGCCAAGATTACTCTCGCTCCTACAATGAGCAGTTCTTC. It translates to CASSQDYSRSYNEQFF.